This TCR beta chain was retrieved from a study of shared clonotypes between healthy human individuals. Study-level results: The represented genetic and exposure-history diversity was limited by the small number of donors. Collection of samples was limited to blood; tissue repertoires likely differ.

After removal of 5 bases from V and 2 bases from J, the junction contained 7 bases not matched to a gene. CDR1 and CDR2 (germline): SNHLY, FYNNEI. The CDR3 is 16 amino acids. About this clone itself: Its antigen is still unknown.

Libraries were prepared by immunoSEQ multiplex PCR; TCRdb keeps only in-frame clonotypes and omits some of them. Of approximately 500,000 clones listed, nearly 80% were seen once; the top ten hold under 15%. The origin of this receptor is a woman aged 40 to 55 in good health. Some clones in this sample may be carry-over from other donors' samples. The chain carries TRBV2 and TRBJ2-3; 10 bases match TRBD1. Source material: PBMCs. The CDR3 DNA is TGTGCCAGCAGTATTGACAGGGGGCGAATCACAGATACGCAGTATTTT. Its protein product is CASSIDRGRITDTQYF.